This T cell receptor (beta chain) was sequenced for a study of T cell repertoires in cytomegalovirus infection. Study as a whole: From public TCR beta signatures came an indication of both CMV infection and matching HLA type.

Each CDR3 protein gets one entry after TCRdb re-called the reads with MiXCR. The sample has 250,000 to 300,000 distinct CDR3 sequences, around 20% seen once. This clonotype has at least ten counts. The antigen is unknown. The ends lost 3 bases at V and 7 bases at J; junction bases unmatched: 11. Germline lookup yields CDR1 SGHNT and CDR2 YYREEE (reference sequence). The CDR3 is 15 residues long. Source: cultured PBMCs, taken from culture after CMV antigen stimulation. The chain combines TRBV5-4 with TRBJ2-7, with 9 bases aligning to TRBD2. This clonotype was sampled from a human donor in good health (CMV status not recorded). Some clones in this sample may be carry-over from other donors' samples. For the CDR3, the DNA is TGTGCCAGCAGCTCGACGACTAGCGGCACAGGGGAGCAGTACGTC. Its protein product is CASSSTTSGTGEQYV.